The 17 T cell receptor beta chains listed next were all sequenced from one sample in a study of graft-versus-host responses after intestinal transplantation. Repertoires were generated with immunoSEQ multiplex PCR, while TCRdb's copy carries only in-frame clones and drops some. The sample gives about 25,000 clones, 82% of which show up once; over 0.8% is in the top ten. The antigens for these receptors are not known. The sequenced sample was unstimulated CD8+ T cells sorted from spleen or lymph node cells, obtained before transplant. The source of these receptors is a human donor who was the organ donor for an intestinal transplant.

The chain couples TRBV6-5 to TRBJ2-5; D call uncertain. The CDR3 extends over 9 amino acids. Trimming took off 8 bases at V and 5 bases at J, with 3 bases between the two ends. CDR1 and CDR2 from the germline V gene are MNHEY and SVGAGI. Written as DNA, the CDR3 is TGTGCCAGCGGGGAGACCCAGTACTTC. It specifies CASGETQYF.

V gene TRBV5-5 combines with J gene TRBJ1-3, with D unresolved. V was shortened by 2 bases and J by 1 base, with 16 bases between the two germline ends. Germline V gene data show CDR1 as SGHKS and CDR2 as YYEKEE (reference sequence). The CDR3 loop spans 17 amino acids. CDR3 region: CASSFILPGYSGNTIYF. The CDR3 DNA is TGTGCCAGCAGCTTTATCCTCCCCGGCTATTCTGGAAACACCATATATTTT. Full variable domain (rest looked up from reference TRBV5-5 and TRBJ1-3): DAGVTQSPTHLIKTRGQQVTLRCSPISGHKSVSWYQQVLGQGPQFIFQYYEKEERGRGNFPDRFSARQFPNYSSELNVNALLLGDSALYLCASSFILPGYSGNTIYFGEGSWLTVV.

The chain has TRBV10-3 and TRBJ1-1; 7 bases are shared with TRBD1. Unmatched junction bases numbered 5, after V lost 3 bases and J lost 4 bases. There are 14 residues in the CDR3. CDR1 and CDR2 from the germline V gene are ENHRY and SYGVKD. The CDR3 spells CAISDPGGGTEAFF. In nucleotides, the CDR3 is TGTGCCATCAGTGATCCAGGGGGTGGCACTGAAGCTTTCTTT.

The rearrangement joins TRBV27 to TRBJ2-2; D not certain. This CDR3 contains 12 residues. Germline V lookup: CDR1 MNHEY, CDR2 SMNVEV (reference sequence). Trimming shortened V by 7 bases and J by 6 bases, and 9 bases separated the two germline ends. CDR3 amino acids: CASTAGSGELFF. CDR3 DNA sequence: TGTGCCAGCACTGCTGGATCCGGGGAGCTGTTTTTT.

This chain uses TRBV7-2 with TRBJ2-1; TRBD2 matches at 9 bases. CDR1 SGHTA and CDR2 FQGNSA come from the germline V gene. The trim removed 5 bases at V and 0 bases at J, leaving 11 bases unmatched. This CDR3 spans 18 amino acids. The CDR3 reads CASSEGLATADSYNEQFF. CDR3 DNA: TGTGCCAGCAGCGAGGGACTAGCCACAGCTGACTCCTACAATGAGCAGTTCTTC.

The chain employs TRBV28 and TRBJ2-7; 9 nucleotides line up with TRBD1. The CDR3 length is 14 residues. Germline CDR1 reads MDHEN; CDR2 reads SYDVKM. The trim removed 10 bases at V and 2 bases at J, leaving 9 bases unmatched. Here the CDR3 reads CATDPGQGTYEQYF. The DNA for the CDR3 is TGTGCCACCGACCCTGGACAGGGGACCTACGAGCAGTACTTC.

This chain connects TRBV19 to TRBJ2-1; no firm D call. Between the trimmed V and J ends, which lost 5 bases and 5 bases, there was a span of 4 bases. In germline, CDR1 is LNHDA, CDR2 SQIVND (reference sequence). This CDR3 comprises 11 residues. The CDR3: CASSVHNEQFF. The CDR3 DNA sequence: TGTGCCAGTAGTGTCCACAATGAGCAGTTCTTC.

This chain connects TRBV30 to TRBJ1-2; 10 bases agree with TRBD1. The length of the CDR3 is 13 residues. V shed 2 bases, J shed 6 bases, and the junction held 3 bases outside the gene matches. CDR1 is GTSNPN, CDR2 SVGIG, per germline (reference sequence). CDR3 loop: CAWSMGTGDGYTF. The CDR3 nucleotides read TGTGCCTGGAGTATGGGGACAGGGGATGGCTACACCTTC.

This clone was counted only a few times. The chain recombines TRBV6-1 with TRBJ2-7, with 7 bases lining up with TRBD1. Germline assignment: CDR1 MNHNS and CDR2 SASEGT. CDR3 length: 15 amino acids. The V segment lost 3 bases and the J segment 7 bases; nucleotides outside the gene matches: 12. CDR3 loop: CASSDGRGFFGEQYF. The CDR3 bases are TGTGCCAGCAGTGATGGCAGGGGGTTCTTCGGTGAGCAGTACTTC.

The V and J genes are TRBV27 and TRBJ2-3; a possible D gene is TRBD1 (5 bases). Germline CDR1 and CDR2: MNHEY and SMNVEV (reference sequence). V lost 1 base and J lost 2, with 7 bases in between. The CDR3 sequence is 14 residues long. The CDR3: CASSLLGDTDTQYF. In nucleotides, the CDR3 is TGTGCCAGCAGTTTATTAGGGGACACAGATACGCAGTATTTT.

As for this clone: The sample has other DNA sequences that encode this CDR3 too. The J gene is TRBJ2-3, the V gene TRBV5-4; tentatively, D is TRBD1 or TRBD2 (5 bases each). CDR3 length: 12 residues. In germline, CDR1 is SGHNT, CDR2 YYREEE (reference sequence). The V end was cut by 5 bases, the J end by 3 bases, with 7 bases between. The CDR3 region has the DNA TGTGCCAGCAGTTGGGGGACAGATACGCAGTATTTT. Protein product: CASSWGTDTQYF. Looking up the rest from reference TRBV5-4 and TRBJ2-3 gives the full variable domain: ETGVTQSPTHLIKTRGQQVTLRCSSQSGHNTVSWYQQALGQGPQFIFQYYREEENGRGNFPPRFSGLQFPNYSSELNVNALELDDSALYLCASSWGTDTQYFGPGTRLTVL.

The J gene is TRBJ1-1, the V gene TRBV30; the D is unclear. CDR1 GTSNPN and CDR2 SVGIG come from the germline V gene (reference sequence). This CDR3 has 12 amino acids. The V end was cut by 0 bases, the J end by 1 base, with 3 bases between. CDR3 DNA sequence: TGTGCCTGGAGTGTAGGGAACACTGAAGCTTTCTTT. This codes for CAWSVGNTEAFF.

The V gene is TRBV11-2, the J gene TRBJ2-1; D may be TRBD2 (7 bases). The CDR3 is made up of 14 amino acids. Between the trimmed V and J ends, which lost 6 bases and 5 bases, there was a span of 14 bases. Germline V CDR1 and CDR2: SGHAT, FQNNGV. CDR3: CASRWGGQHNEQFF. CDR3 coding DNA: TGTGCCAGCAGGTGGGGGGGCCAGCACAATGAGCAGTTCTTC.

About this clone itself: A read error may produce the germline difference seen at one junction end. The chain joins TRBV5-1 to TRBJ2-7; 7 bases align to TRBD2. This CDR3 contains 14 residues. The germline V gene has CDR1 SGHRS and CDR2 YFSETQ. In DNA, the CDR3 is TGCGCCAGCAGTTTGGGGGGGACCGGTTACGAGCAGTACTTC. This translates into CASSLGGTGYEQYF.

The chain is built from TRBV13 and TRBJ2-7, with 13 bases matching TRBD2. V gave up 4 bases and J gave up 2 bases; unmatched junction bases: 5. The CDR3 sequence is 16 residues long. Germline V lookup: CDR1 PRHDT, CDR2 FYEKMQ (reference sequence). In DNA form, the CDR3 reads TGTGCCAGCAGCTCGACCGGGACTAGCGGGACCTACGAGCAGTACTTC. Its protein is CASSSTGTSGTYEQYF.

The chain carries TRBV18 and TRBJ1-5; the D is unclear. V lost 3 bases, J lost 5 bases, and 41 bases lay in between. This CDR3 comprises 24 residues. The V gene's germline CDR1 is KGHSH and CDR2 LQKENI. For the CDR3, the DNA is TGTGCCAGCTCACCTATCAGACCTCAGAAATACCGGGTATTAGCTCTTGACCGAGATCAGCCCCAGCATTTT. Amino acids: CASSPIRPQKYRVLALDRDQPQHF.

V gene TRBV27 combines with J gene TRBJ2-7; no firm D call. From germline, CDR1 is MNHEY and CDR2 SMNVEV (reference sequence). Trimming shortened V by 3 bases and J by 4 bases, and 10 bases separated the two germline ends. The CDR3 consists of 13 residues. The CDR3 nucleotides are TGTGCCAGCAGTTTGGGGATTTCTTACGAGCAGTACTTC. This codes for CASSLGISYEQYF.